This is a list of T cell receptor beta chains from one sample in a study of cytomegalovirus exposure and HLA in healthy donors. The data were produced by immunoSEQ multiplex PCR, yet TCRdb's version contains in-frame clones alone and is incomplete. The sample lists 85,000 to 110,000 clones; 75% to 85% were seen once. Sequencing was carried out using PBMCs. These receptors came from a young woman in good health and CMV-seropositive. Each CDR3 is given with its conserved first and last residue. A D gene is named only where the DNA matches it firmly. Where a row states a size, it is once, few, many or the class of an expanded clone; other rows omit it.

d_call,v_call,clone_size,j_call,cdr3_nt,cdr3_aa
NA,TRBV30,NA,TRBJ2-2,TGTGCCTGGAGTGTGCCAGGGCGCACCGGGGAGCTGTTTTTT,CAWSVPGRTGELFF
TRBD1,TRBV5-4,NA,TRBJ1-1,TGTGCCAGCAGCTTGGTAAGGGGGCTGGTGAACACTGAAGCTTTCTTT,CASSLVRGLVNTEAFF
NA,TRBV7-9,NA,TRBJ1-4,TGTGCCAGCAGCTTAGTTTCGGTTAGCGAAAAACTGTTTTTT,CASSLVSVSEKLFF
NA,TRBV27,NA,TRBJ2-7,TGTGCCAGCAGTTTGGGAAGGGGAGGTTACGAGCAGTACTTC,CASSLGRGGYEQYF
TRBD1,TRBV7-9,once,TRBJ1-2,TGTGCCAGCAGCCCAGAGACAGGGGATACCTATGGCTACACCTTC,CASSPETGDTYGYTF
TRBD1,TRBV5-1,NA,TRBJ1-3,TGCGCCAGCAGCGCGACAGGGTTCGCCTCTGGAAACACCATATATTTT,CASSATGFASGNTIYF
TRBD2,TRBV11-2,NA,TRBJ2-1,TGTGCCAGCAGCCCGCATAGCGGGAGGTACAATGAGCAGTTCTTC,CASSPHSGRYNEQFF
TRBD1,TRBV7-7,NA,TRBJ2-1,TGTGCTAGCAGCCCAGGACAGGGGGTGGACAATGAGCAGTTCTTC,CASSPGQGVDNEQFF
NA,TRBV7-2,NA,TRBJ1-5,TGTGCCAGCAGCACACAGGTGCCAGGGCCCCAGCATTTT,CASSTQVPGPQHF
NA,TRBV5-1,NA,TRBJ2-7,TGCGCCAGCAGCTTTGTAGCAGGGTCGGCCGAGCAGTACTTC,CASSFVAGSAEQYF
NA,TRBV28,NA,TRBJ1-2,TGTGCCAGCAGTTTAGTATTGGGGCCCCGGAGGGTCTTC,CASSLVLGPRRVF
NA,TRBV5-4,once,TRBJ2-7,TGTGCCAGCAGATCGGAGGGGTCCTACGAGCAGTACTTC,CASRSEGSYEQYF
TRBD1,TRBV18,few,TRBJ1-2,TGTGCCAGCTCAAAGACAGGGTTACGTGATGGCTACACCTTC,CASSKTGLRDGYTF
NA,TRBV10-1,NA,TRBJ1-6,TGCGCCAGCAGTGAGCCGGGATGGGAGGGGGAAGGTTCACCCCTCCACTTT,CASSEPGWEGEGSPLHF
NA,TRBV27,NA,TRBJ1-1,TGTGCCAGCAGCCCACGAGGGAGGCACACTGAAGCTTTCTTT,CASSPRGRHTEAFF
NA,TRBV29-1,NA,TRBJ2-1,TGCACCCACTCCGAAGGGGGTGAGCAGTTCTTC,CTHSEGGEQFF
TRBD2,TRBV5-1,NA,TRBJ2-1,TGCGCCAGCAGTCTAGCGGGATTTTCCTACAATGAGCAGTTCTTC,CASSLAGFSYNEQFF
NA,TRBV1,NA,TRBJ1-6,TGCACCAGCAGCCAAGTCTCGGGCGACAGGGTGGAATTTATTTCACCCCTCCACTTT,CTSSQVSGDRVEFISPLHF
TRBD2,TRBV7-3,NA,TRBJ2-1,TGTGCCAGCAGCCGGACTAGCGATAATGAGCAGTTCTTC,CASSRTSDNEQFF
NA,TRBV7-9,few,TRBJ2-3,TGTGCCAGCAGTTCAACAGGGCCAGATACGCAGTATTTT,CASSSTGPDTQYF
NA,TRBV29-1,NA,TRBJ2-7,TGCAGCGTTGAGGGGGTAGGGGGCTCCTACGAGCAGTACTTC,CSVEGVGGSYEQYF
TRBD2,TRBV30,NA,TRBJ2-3,TGTGCCTGGAGTGTAGGCGGGAGAGGATCAGATACGCAGTATTTT,CAWSVGGRGSDTQYF